These 18 T cell receptor beta chains came from one sample sequenced in a study of shared clonotypes between healthy human individuals. Generated by immunoSEQ multiplex PCR, the TCRdb table keeps only in-frame clones and is missing some. The sample carries about 980,000 clones, less than 85% recorded once. Sample: memory CD4+ T cells sorted from blood. Indicated subset: CD45RA-negative fraction. All receptors derive from a man aged 18 to 35 in good health.

This rearrangement joins TRBV4-2 to TRBJ2-7; D is possibly TRBD2 (6 bases). The V end lost 0 bases, the J end lost 7 bases, and 13 bases lay between the germline ends. Germline V gene sequence: CDR1 LGHNA, CDR2 YNFKEQ. The CDR3 consists of 14 residues. The CDR3 here is CASSQDRLVQEQYF. CDR3 in DNA: TGTGCCAGCAGCCAAGATCGACTAGTCCAAGAGCAGTACTTC.

This clone was found a few times. In DNA, the CDR3 is TGTGCCAGCAGCTTGGGAGGCAAGGCTGGAAACACCATATATTTT. It is translated as CASSLGGKAGNTIYF. This sequence joins TRBV5-4 and TRBJ1-3; D not certain. CDR3 length equals 15 residues. Germline V gene data show CDR1 as SGHNT and CDR2 as YYREEE (reference sequence). Trimming removed 0 bases at V and 2 bases at J, with 9 bases between.

This clone was counted a single time. This chain connects TRBV28 to TRBJ2-5; D is unresolved. With 7 bases removed from V and 5 bases from J, the gap between germline ends came to 17 bases. CDR1 is MDHEN, CDR2 SYDVKM, per germline. CDR3 length: 14 amino acids. The CDR3: CASKEARLWETQYF. CDR3 nucleotide sequence: TGTGCCAGCAAAGAGGCCCGGTTATGGGAGACCCAGTACTTC.

V and J are TRBV5-6 and TRBJ1-3; 11 positions match TRBD1. The CDR3 loop spans 16 amino acids. CDR1 is SGHDT, CDR2 YYEEEE, per germline. J was trimmed by 2 bases and V by 4 bases; bases with no gene match: 5. CDR3 residues: CASSMDRGRAGNTIYF. The CDR3 nucleotides read TGTGCCAGCAGCATGGACAGGGGGCGAGCTGGAAACACCATATATTTT.

V and J are TRBV29-1 and TRBJ1-2; D uncertain. The CDR3 runs 12 residues. Trimming cost V 7 bases and J 3 bases, with 12 bases left between them. Germline loops: CDR1 SQVTM, CDR2 ANQGSEA. The CDR3 loop reads CSATPRDYGYTF. CDR3 sequence (DNA): TGCAGCGCCACCCCGAGGGACTATGGCTACACCTTC.

This clone was detected a few times. The rearrangement links TRBV4-1 to TRBJ1-5; D remains unclear. Trimming stripped 0 bases from V and 4 bases from J, with 10 bases between. The V gene's germline CDR1 is MGHRA and CDR2 YSYEKL. This CDR3 is 15 amino acids long. CDR3 sequence (DNA): TGCGCCAGCAGCCAAGAAGGGCCGATGAATCAGCCCCAGCATTTT. Translation gives CASSQEGPMNQPQHF.

The V and J genes are TRBV5-8 and TRBJ2-7; 8 bases line up with TRBD2. Germline CDR1 reads SGHTS; CDR2 reads YDEGEE. Trimming removed 4 bases from V and 0 bases from J; junction bases left unmatched: 3. The CDR3 length is 14 residues. As DNA, the CDR3 is TGTGCCAGCAGCCGGGGGGGCGCCTCCTACGAGCAGTACTTC. Translated, it gives CASSRGGASYEQYF.

This chain uses TRBV30 with TRBJ1-5; 7 bases fit TRBD1. The germline gives CDR1 GTSNPN, CDR2 SVGIG (reference sequence). J was trimmed by 7 bases and V by 3 bases; bases with no gene match: 18. This CDR3 is 17 amino acids long. CDR3 DNA sequence: TGTGCCTGGAGCCGACTCTTGGGAGGGGGCGCAGGGCAGCCCCAGCATTTT. Protein product: CAWSRLLGGGAGQPQHF.

The gene calls are TRBV6-4 and TRBJ2-2; D gene unclear. CDR3 length equals 14 residues. CDR1 and CDR2 from the germline V gene are MRHNA and SNTAGT. V was trimmed by 4 bases and J by 1 base, leaving 7 bases between them. The CDR3 region is CASSVEENTGELFF. The CDR3 DNA reads TGTGCCAGCAGTGTTGAGGAGAACACCGGGGAGCTGTTTTTT.

V and J are TRBV29-1 and TRBJ2-1, with 9 positions matching TRBD1. The J segment lost 5 bases and the V segment lost 4 bases, leaving 6 bases of the junction unmatched. CDR3 length: 14 residues. Germline-derived CDR1 and CDR2 are SQVTM and ANQGSEA. The CDR3, as DNA: TGCAGCGTTGGTCACAGGGGGCAGAACAATGAGCAGTTCTTC. Protein: CSVGHRGQNNEQFF.

This chain connects TRBV5-4 to TRBJ2-1; 9 nucleotides line up with TRBD2. This CDR3 region has 16 residues. J was trimmed by 3 bases and V by 4 bases; bases with no gene match: 8. Germline V gene data show CDR1 as SGHNT and CDR2 as YYREEE (reference sequence). This CDR3 is CASSLSGGRNYNEQFF. DNA of the CDR3: TGTGCCAGCAGCCTTAGCGGGGGCAGAAACTACAATGAGCAGTTCTTC.

The rearrangement links TRBV9 to TRBJ1-4, with 7 bases matching TRBD1. This CDR3 is built from 16 residues. Trimming at V came to 4 bases and at J to 3 bases, leaving 9 bases not matched to a gene. The germline gives CDR1 SGDLS, CDR2 YYNGEE. The CDR3 nucleotides read TGTGCCAGCAGCCGGAGACAGGGTTCCTCTAATGAAAAACTGTTTTTT. As protein: CASSRRQGSSNEKLFF. Full variable domain (remainder filled in from reference TRBV9 and TRBJ1-4): DSGVTQTPKHLITATGQRVTLRCSPRSGDLSVYWYQQSLDQGLQFLIQYYNGEERAKGNILERFSAQQFPDLHSELNLSSLELGDSALYFCASSRRQGSSNEKLFFGSGTQLSVL.

The V gene is TRBV10-3, the J gene TRBJ2-7; TRBD2 aligns across 8 bases. The J segment lost 1 base and the V segment lost 5 bases, leaving 10 bases of the junction unmatched. Germline CDR1 and CDR2: ENHRY and SYGVKD. CDR3 length: 16 amino acids. In nucleotides, the CDR3 is TGTGCCATCAGTTCCGGTACTAGCGGAGCGTCCTACGAGCAGTACTTC. Its protein is CAISSGTSGASYEQYF.

The V and J genes are TRBV5-6 and TRBJ1-3; D is unresolved. This CDR3 is 13 amino acids long. V was pared by 1 base and J by 4 bases, with 6 bases between. Per germline, CDR1 SGHDT and CDR2 YYEEEE. The CDR3 nucleotides are TGTGCCAGCAGCTTGACCCCGGGAAACACCATATATTTT. Translation: CASSLTPGNTIYF.

J is TRBJ2-7 and V is TRBV21-1; the table's D call TRBD1 went unverified against the DNA. TRBV21-1 is a pseudogene locus. The CDR3 length is 16 residues. The CDR3 region is CASSKVMRQGSYEQYF. In DNA, the CDR3 is TGTGCCAGCAGCAAAGTAATGAGACAGGGATCTTACGAGCAGTACTTC.

This rearrangement joins TRBV28 to TRBJ1-6; 11 bases map to TRBD1. Germline CDR1 reads MDHEN; CDR2 reads SYDVKM. The ends lost 8 bases at V and 10 bases at J; junction bases unmatched: 16. The CDR3 contains 17 residues. The CDR3 DNA reads TGTGCCAGCGTCGCATATGGGTCCGGGACAGGGGGGTCACCCCTCCACTTT. Its protein product is CASVAYGSGTGGSPLHF. Based on the CDR3 plus reference TRBV28 and TRBJ1-6, the full variable domain is DVKVTQSSRYLVKRTGEKVFLECVQDMDHENMFWYRQDPGLGLRLIYFSYDVKMKEKGDIPEGYSVSREKKERFSLILESASTNQTSMYLCASVAYGSGTGGSPLHFGNGTRLTVT.

The chain uses TRBV7-2 and TRBJ2-1; D is perhaps TRBD1 or TRBD2 (5 bases each). This CDR3 has 13 amino acids. Deletions cut 1 base from V and 14 bases from J, with 15 bases between. The germline V gene has CDR1 SGHTA and CDR2 FQGNSA. The CDR3 protein is CASSLGSAGREFF. As DNA, the CDR3 is TGTGCCAGCAGCTTAGGGTCGGCAGGGCGGGAGTTCTTC. Complete variable domain (other parts from reference TRBV7-2 and TRBJ2-1): GAGVSQSPSNKVTEKGKDVELRCDPISGHTALYWYRQSLGQGLEFLIYFQGNSAPDKSGLPSDRFSAERTGGSVSTLTIQRTQQEDSAVYLCASSLGSAGREFFGPGTRLTVL.

This clone has more than one count but fewer than ten. The rearrangement uses TRBV9 and TRBJ2-7; 13 bases are shared with TRBD2. Germline V gene data show CDR1 as SGDLS and CDR2 as YYNGEE. This CDR3 has 16 amino acids. J was trimmed by 3 bases and V by 4 bases; bases with no gene match: 7. The CDR3 region is CASSLTGTSGNYEQYF. The CDR3, as DNA: TGTGCCAGCAGCCTAACCGGGACTAGCGGGAACTACGAGCAGTACTTC. Full variable domain (remainder filled in from reference TRBV9 and TRBJ2-7): DSGVTQTPKHLITATGQRVTLRCSPRSGDLSVYWYQQSLDQGLQFLIQYYNGEERAKGNILERFSAQQFPDLHSELNLSSLELGDSALYFCASSLTGTSGNYEQYFGPGTRLTVT.